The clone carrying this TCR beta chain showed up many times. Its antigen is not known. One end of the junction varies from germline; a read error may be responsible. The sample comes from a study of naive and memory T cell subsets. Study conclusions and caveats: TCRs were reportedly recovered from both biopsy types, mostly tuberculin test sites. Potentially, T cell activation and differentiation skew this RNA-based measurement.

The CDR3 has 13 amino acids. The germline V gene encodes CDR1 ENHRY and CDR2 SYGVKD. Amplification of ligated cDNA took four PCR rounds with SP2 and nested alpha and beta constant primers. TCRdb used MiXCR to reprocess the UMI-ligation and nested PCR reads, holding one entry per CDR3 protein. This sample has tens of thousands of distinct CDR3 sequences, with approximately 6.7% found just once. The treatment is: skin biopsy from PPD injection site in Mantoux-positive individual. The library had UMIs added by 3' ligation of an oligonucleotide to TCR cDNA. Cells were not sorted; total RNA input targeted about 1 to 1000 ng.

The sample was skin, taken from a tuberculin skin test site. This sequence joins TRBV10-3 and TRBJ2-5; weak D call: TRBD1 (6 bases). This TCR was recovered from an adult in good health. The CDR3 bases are TGTGCCATCAGTGGGGACAACCAAGAGAACCAGTACTTC. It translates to CAISGDNQENQYF.